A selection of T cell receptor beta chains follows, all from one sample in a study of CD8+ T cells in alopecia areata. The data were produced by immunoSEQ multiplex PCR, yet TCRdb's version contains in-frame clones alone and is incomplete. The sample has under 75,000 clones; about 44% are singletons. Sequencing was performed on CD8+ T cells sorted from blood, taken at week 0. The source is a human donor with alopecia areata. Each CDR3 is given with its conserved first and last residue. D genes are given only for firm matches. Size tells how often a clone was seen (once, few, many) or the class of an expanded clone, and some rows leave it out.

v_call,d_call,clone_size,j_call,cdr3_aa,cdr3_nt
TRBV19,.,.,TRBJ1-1,CASRIDWTENTEAFF,TGTGCCAGTAGGATAGATTGGACAGAGAACACTGAAGCTTTCTTT
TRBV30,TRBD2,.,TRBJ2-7,CAGWRPSGTGVTYEQYF,TGTGCCGGTTGGCGGCCTAGCGGCACTGGGGTAACCTACGAGCAGTACTTC
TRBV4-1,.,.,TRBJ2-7,CASSQGTYEQYF,TGCGCCAGCAGCCAAGGTACCTACGAGCAGTACTTC
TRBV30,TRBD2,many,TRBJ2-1,CAWRDGTSGRGGEQFF,TGTGCCTGGAGGGACGGGACTAGCGGGAGGGGGGGTGAGCAGTTCTTC
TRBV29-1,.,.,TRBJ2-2,CSARAGGELFF,TGCAGCGCCCGGGCGGGTGGGGAGCTGTTTTTT
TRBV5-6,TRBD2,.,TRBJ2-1,CASSLDGLAAHSYNEQFF,TGTGCCAGCAGCTTGGACGGACTAGCGGCTCACTCCTACAATGAGCAGTTCTTC
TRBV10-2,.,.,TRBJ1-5,CASSDGSNQPQHF,TGCGCCAGCAGTGACGGGAGCAATCAGCCCCAGCATTTT
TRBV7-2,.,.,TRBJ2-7,CASSYRDGPYEQYF,TGTGCCAGCAGCTACCGGGACGGGCCCTACGAGCAGTACTTC
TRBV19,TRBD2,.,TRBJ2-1,CASSIDLAVMNEQFF,TGTGCCAGTAGTATAGACCTAGCGGTGATGAATGAGCAGTTCTTC
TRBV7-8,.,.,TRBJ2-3,CASSLAGGPPDTQYF,TGTGCCAGCAGCTTAGCGGGCGGGCCCCCGGATACGCAGTATTTT
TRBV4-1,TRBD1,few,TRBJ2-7,CASSRERTGFEQYF,TGCGCCAGCAGCCGAGAACGGACAGGCTTCGAGCAGTACTTC
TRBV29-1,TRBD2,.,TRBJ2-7,CSVGGDSYEQYF,TGCAGCGTCGGGGGGGATTCCTACGAGCAGTACTTC
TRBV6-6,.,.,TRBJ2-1,CASSYGGVPEQFF,TGTGCCAGCAGTTACGGCGGGGTACCTGAGCAGTTCTTC
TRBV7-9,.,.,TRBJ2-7,CASSATANYEQYF,TGTGCCAGCAGCGCAACAGCAAACTACGAGCAGTACTTC
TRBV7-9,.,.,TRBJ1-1,CASSPLRVGNTEAFF,TGTGCCAGCAGCCCACTCAGGGTTGGGAACACTGAAGCTTTCTTT
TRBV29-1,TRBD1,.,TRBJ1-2,CSVGQGLVYGYTF,TGCAGCGTCGGACAGGGGTTGGTCTATGGCTACACCTTC